A single T cell receptor (beta chain) is shown here with its context. Its antigen remains unidentified. TCRdb re-called the reads through MiXCR, storing one row per CDR3 protein. The sample carries tens of thousands of distinct CDR3 sequences, roughly 20% recorded once. The sample belongs to a study of T cell repertoires in cytomegalovirus infection. The CDR3 sequence is 15 residues long. The V end was cut by 0 bases, the J end by 3 bases, with 11 bases between. Germline V gene lookup returns CDR1 LGHNA and CDR2 YSLEER. This TCR was recovered from a human donor in good health (CMV status not recorded). Some clones in this sample may be carry-over from other donors' samples. The sample here was CD8+ T cells from cultured PBMCs, taken from culture after CMV antigen stimulation. The rearrangement joins TRBV4-3 to TRBJ1-1; D perhaps matches TRBD1 (5 bases). CDR3 sequence reads: CASSQDSGGDTEAFF. CDR3 coding DNA: TGCGCCAGCAGCCAAGATTCCGGGGGGGACACTGAAGCTTTCTTT.